Below, 17 T cell receptor beta chains from the same sample are listed, as sequenced in a study of blood T cell repertoires in COVID-19. Libraries were prepared by immunoSEQ multiplex PCR; TCRdb keeps only in-frame clonotypes and omits some of them. The sample contains around 20,000 clones, 93% of which appear only once. Sequencing was performed on peripheral blood. The receptors originated from a woman aged 45-59 years with active COVID-19.

This chain joins TRBV21-1 and TRBJ2-1; TRBD2, the D gene given by the table, was not confirmed from the DNA. TRBV21-1 is termed a pseudogene. The CDR3 is made up of 17 amino acids. The CDR3 region is CASTRKCVGTSGNEQFF. The CDR3 DNA sequence: TGTGCCAGCACCAGGAAATGTGTCGGGACTAGCGGAAATGAGCAGTTCTTC.

Here the CDR3 reads CASSFGLGDNEQFF. CDR3 nucleotide sequence: TGTGCCAGCAGCTTCGGACTAGGGGACAATGAGCAGTTCTTC. The genes are TRBV7-2 and TRBJ2-1; 7 bases are a match to TRBD2. The CDR3 sequence is 14 residues long. V lost 3 bases to trimming and J lost 5 bases; unmatched junction nucleotides: 4. Germline V gene lookup returns CDR1 SGHTA and CDR2 FQGNSA.

This clone was seen a handful of times. The chain uses TRBV5-1 and TRBJ2-2; tentatively, D is TRBD1 (6 bases). Per germline, CDR1 SGHRS and CDR2 YFSETQ. This CDR3 comprises 15 residues. V gave up 1 base and J gave up 3 bases, with 10 bases separating them. CDR3 sequence: CASSLFAGDTGELFF. In DNA form, the CDR3 reads TGCGCCAGCAGCTTGTTTGCAGGGGACACCGGGGAGCTGTTTTTT.

V usage is TRBV3-1 (or the pseudogene TRBV3-2) and J usage is TRBJ1-2, with TRBD1 matching over 9 bases. The CDR3 contains 15 residues. Germline V gene lookup returns CDR1 LGHDT and CDR2 YNNKEL (reference sequence). V shed 2 bases and J 6 bases; nucleotides not matched to a gene: 7. CDR3 sequence: CASSQSPGQGHGYTF. The CDR3 DNA sequence: TGTGCCAGCAGCCAATCACCGGGACAGGGTCATGGCTACACCTTC.

The rearrangement joins TRBV27 to TRBJ1-2, with TRBD1 as a possible D gene (6 bases). The CDR3 runs to 12 residues. Germline assignment: CDR1 MNHEY and CDR2 SMNVEV (reference sequence). Trimming took off 6 bases at V and 8 bases at J, with 13 bases between the two ends. CDR3 in DNA: TGTGCCAGCAGGGCTGGGGGCAGGGGCTACACCTTC. It is translated as CASRAGGRGYTF.

This chain joins TRBV4-2 and TRBJ1-5, with TRBD1 identical over 9 bases. Trimming cost V 4 bases and J 7 bases; bases outside gene matches: 5. The CDR3 has 14 amino acids. From germline, CDR1 is LGHNA and CDR2 YNFKEQ. CDR3 in amino acids: CASSRGQGRQPQHF. The CDR3 DNA sequence: TGTGCCAGCAGCCGGGGACAGGGACGGCAGCCCCAGCATTTT.

The chain recombines TRBV5-1 with TRBJ1-1; no reliable D call. Trimming left V 1 base short and J 0 bases short, with 7 bases between. Per the germline V gene, CDR1 is SGHRS and CDR2 is YFSETQ. The CDR3 runs to 14 residues. The CDR3 DNA is TGCGCCAGCAGCTTGCGGGTCATGAACACTGAAGCTTTCTTT. Residues: CASSLRVMNTEAFF.

This sequence joins TRBV5-4 and TRBJ1-4; 7 bases map to TRBD1. Germline V CDR1 and CDR2: SGHNT, YYREEE (reference sequence). The CDR3 has 14 amino acids. After removal of 9 bases from V and 8 bases from J, the junction contained 13 bases not matched to a gene. This CDR3 reads CATIGDSPGEKLFF. The CDR3 DNA is TGTGCCACCATTGGGGACAGCCCCGGGGAAAAACTGTTTTTT.

J is TRBJ2-2 and V is TRBV10-2; TRBD2 aligns across 9 bases. V was pared by 7 bases and J by 2 bases, with 5 bases of the junction left unmatched. Germline CDR1 reads WSHSY; CDR2 reads SAAADI. The length of the CDR3 is 15 residues. The CDR3, as DNA: TGCGCCAGCATTCAGACTAGCGGTAACACCGGGGAGCTGTTTTTT. It translates to CASIQTSGNTGELFF.

The chain recombines TRBV9 with TRBJ2-7; possibly TRBD2 for D (6 bases). The germline V and J ends were trimmed by 0 bases and 2 bases, with 12 bases remaining between them. The germline V gene encodes CDR1 SGDLS and CDR2 YYNGEE. This CDR3 has 15 amino acids. The CDR3 sequence: CASSVDPGLPYEQYF. In DNA, the CDR3 is TGTGCCAGCAGCGTAGACCCCGGACTACCCTACGAGCAGTACTTC.

This chain joins TRBV7-9 and TRBJ1-1; no clear D. CDR3 length equals 12 residues. CDR1 and CDR2 from the germline V gene are SEHNR and FQNEAQ (reference sequence). V was pared by 5 bases and J by 9 bases, with 13 bases between. The CDR3 here is CASSLDPGKAFF. The CDR3 DNA sequence: TGTGCCAGCAGCCTAGACCCGGGGAAAGCTTTCTTT. The variable domain in full, with the rest retrieved from reference TRBV7-9 and TRBJ1-1, is DTGVSQNPRHKITKRGQNVTFRCDPISEHNRLYWYRQTLGQGPEFLTYFQNEAQLEKSRLLSDRFSAERPKGSFSTLEIQRTEQGDSAMYLCASSLDPGKAFFGQGTRLTVV.

This clone was picked up one time. The CDR3 DNA reads TGTGCCGGGTCCGGGACAGGGACAGATACGCAGTATTTT. Translation gives CAGSGTGTDTQYF. This chain joins TRBV28 and TRBJ2-3; 9 nucleotides align to TRBD1. Germline CDR1 reads MDHEN; CDR2 reads SYDVKM. The CDR3 extends over 13 amino acids. Trimming removed 11 bases from V and 3 bases from J; junction bases left unmatched: 6.

The V gene is TRBV6-5, the J gene TRBJ1-1; 8 bases are shared with TRBD1. The V gene end was trimmed by 7 bases and the J gene end by 1 base; junction bases not matched to a gene: 5. CDR3 length: 14 residues. Per germline, CDR1 MNHEY and CDR2 SVGAGI. The CDR3 loop is CASTLDRGNTEAFF. The CDR3 DNA reads TGTGCCAGCACCCTTGACAGGGGGAACACTGAAGCTTTCTTT.

J is TRBJ2-2 and V is TRBV5-4; TRBD2 is a possible D gene (5 bases). V was cut by 3 bases and J by 0 bases, with 18 bases left in between. CDR3 length equals 18 residues. Germline loops: CDR1 SGHNT, CDR2 YYREEE (reference sequence). The CDR3 nucleotides read TGTGCCAGCAGCTCCTCACCTCCCGGACTGACGAACACCGGGGAGCTGTTTTTT. This encodes CASSSSPPGLTNTGELFF. Full variable domain (rest looked up from reference TRBV5-4 and TRBJ2-2): ETGVTQSPTHLIKTRGQQVTLRCSSQSGHNTVSWYQQALGQGPQFIFQYYREEENGRGNFPPRFSGLQFPNYSSELNVNALELDDSALYLCASSSSPPGLTNTGELFFGEGSRLTVL.

The chain combines TRBV6-5 with TRBJ2-2, with D perhaps matching TRBD2 (6 bases). Germline V gene sequence: CDR1 MNHEY, CDR2 SVGAGI. V lost 6 bases to trimming and J lost 7 bases, with 18 bases between them. This CDR3 is 15 amino acids long. CDR3 loop: CASSRWREENGELFF. The CDR3 bases are TGTGCCAGCAGCCGGTGGAGGGAAGAAAACGGGGAGCTGTTTTTT.

The count of this clone is one. The chain is built from TRBV24-1 and TRBJ1-5; no definite D call. The ends were cut back, 1 base at V and 4 bases at J, with 7 bases in the middle. CDR3 size: 14 residues. The germline V gene encodes CDR1 KGHDR and CDR2 SFDVKD. The CDR3 spells CATSDFAGNQPQHF. The CDR3 DNA sequence: TGTGCCACCAGTGATTTTGCGGGGAATCAGCCCCAGCATTTT.

V usage is TRBV11-3 and J usage is TRBJ2-3; 10 bases fit TRBD2. Germline CDR1 SGHNT, CDR2 YENEEA. The CDR3 covers 14 residues. V shed 8 bases, J shed 5 bases, and the junction held 7 bases outside the gene matches. This chain's CDR3 is CASSASGRRDTQYF. CDR3 DNA: TGTGCCAGCTCGGCTAGCGGGAGAAGAGATACGCAGTATTTT.